This TCR beta chain stems from a study of OX40 agonist ivuxolimab in advanced cancers. Regarding the research as a whole: Ivuxolimab, which targeted the costimulatory receptor OX40 (CD134), was an agonistic, fully human IgG2 monoclonal antibody. Of the approximately 50 patients in dose escalation, 19 had hepatocellular carcinoma, some 15 had melanoma, 9 had renal cell carcinoma and 9 had head and neck cancer. Intravenous ivuxolimab was administered to patients every 2 weeks at six dose levels: 0.01, 0.1, 0.3, 1.5, 3 and 10 mg/kg. A male proportion of roughly 85% and a mean age of roughly 58 years, ranging from about 20 to 85, were recorded for the dose-escalation cohort. Partial responses were achieved by three dose-escalation patients, of whom one had hepatocellular carcinoma and two had cutaneous melanoma. Prior anti-PD-1, anti-PD-L1 or anti-CTLA-4 therapy was permitted, and approximately 42% of dose-escalation patients had received checkpoint inhibitors. The point of sequencing TCRbeta in the periphery was to test whether ivuxolimab changed TCR sequence diversity and drove clonal T-cell expansion. The monotherapy dose-escalation portion (N of about 50 patients) of the phase I ivuxolimab trial is reported in the paper. Study-wide conclusions, independent of this receptor: Low levels of normalized T-cell clonal expansion were also seen in some patients who did not respond. After ivuxolimab, expanded clones were on average more numerous among CD8+ T cells than among CD4+ T cells. In partial responders in the 0.1-3.0 mg/kg groups, normalized peripheral clonal expansion was found to be among the lowest, especially among CD8+ T cells. Which antigens the clonally expanded peripheral T cells were specific for was not determined. At doses from 0.1 to 3.0 mg/kg, clonal expansion was seen in both CD4+ and CD8+ blood T cells between baseline and week 6.

Genomic DNA was extracted from sorted cells for sequencing of the TCRbeta CDR3 region. The immunoSEQ Assay was used to sequence the TCRbeta CDR3 regions. Not all clones reach the TCRdb copy of this immuneACCESS table, which keeps in-frame sequences only. Checked studies attribute under half of the gap to unresolved V genes and leave the rest unexplained. This sample has around 90,000 clones in its table, and 91% of those were observed once. The ten largest clonotypes hold roughly 2.1% of the sample. Patients with a history of autoimmune disease or receiving systemic immunosuppression were excluded from the trial. Peripheral blood for TCR sequencing was drawn from every dose cohort at baseline, at cycle 4 day 1 and at cycle 7 day 1. The samples were drawn from a first-in-human, open-label, multicenter phase I dose-escalation trial of ivuxolimab. Adults with locally advanced or metastatic head and neck squamous cell, hepatocellular, melanoma or renal cell carcinoma were enrolled in the trial. Before TCR sequencing, CD4+ T cells and CD8+ T cells from peripheral blood were sorted into separate populations.

A note on this clone: Which antigen it targets is not known. The record has no base qualities; no much larger clone is one base away.

The CDR3 goes from the cysteine to the phenylalanine over 17 residues. CDR3 DNA is the only sequence kept; it has 51 bases, read in frame from the first base. V and J lose 4 bases and 0 bases, and a span of 16 bases separates them. Reading the germline V gene gives CDR1 LGHNA and CDR2 YSLEER. The origin of this receptor is an adult with an advanced solid tumor such as melanoma, head and neck, liver or kidney cancer. The sample here was CD4+ or CD8+ T cells sorted from blood, taken in a trial of the OX40 agonist ivuxolimab. The rearranged chain carries TRBV4-3 and TRBJ2-4; D gene: possibly TRBD1, on 6 matching bases. The CDR3 region: CASSPAKTGPAKNIQYF. The DNA sequence is given as TGCGCCAGCAGCCCCGCGAAGACAGGCCCAGCCAAAAACATTCAGTACTTC.